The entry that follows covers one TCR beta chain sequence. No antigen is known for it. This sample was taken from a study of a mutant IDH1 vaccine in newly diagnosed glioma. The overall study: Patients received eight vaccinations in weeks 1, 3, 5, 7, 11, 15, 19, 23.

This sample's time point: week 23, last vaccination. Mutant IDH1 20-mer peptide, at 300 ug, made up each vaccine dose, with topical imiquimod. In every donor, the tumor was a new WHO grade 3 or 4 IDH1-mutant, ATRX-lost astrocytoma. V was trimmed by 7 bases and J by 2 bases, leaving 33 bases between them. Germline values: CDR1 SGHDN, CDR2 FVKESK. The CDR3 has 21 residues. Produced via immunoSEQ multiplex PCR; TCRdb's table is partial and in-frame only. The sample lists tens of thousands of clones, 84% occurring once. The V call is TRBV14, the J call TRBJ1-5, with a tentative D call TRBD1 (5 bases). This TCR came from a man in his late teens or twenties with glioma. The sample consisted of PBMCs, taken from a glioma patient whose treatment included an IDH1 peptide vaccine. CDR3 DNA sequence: TGTGCCAGCACCTCGTCCCCGGGGGTGGACCTGGCCCTCCCAGGCAATCAGCCCCAGCATTTT. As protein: CASTSSPGVDLALPGNQPQHF.